Listed below are T cell receptor beta chains from one sample, sequenced in a study of blood T cell repertoires in COVID-19. The method was immunoSEQ multiplex PCR; TCRdb's version includes in-frame clones alone and lacks a portion of them. The repertoire holds 380,000 or so clones, with about 90% as singletons. Sequencing was performed on peripheral blood. The origin of the receptors is a man aged 35 to 55 with acute or convalescent COVID-19. Both conserved end residues are trimmed from each CDR3.

V: TRBV11-2; J: TRBJ1-2; CDR3: ASSSPRTGANYGYT
V: TRBV5-1; J: TRBJ2-2; CDR3: ASSLVRDTGELF
V: TRBV2; J: TRBJ2-1; CDR3: ASKQDTSYNEQF
V: TRBV27; J: TRBJ2-2; CDR3: ASSLFWAGGKTGELF
V: TRBV27; J: TRBJ2-7; CDR3: ASSLGTGHYEQY
V: TRBV2; J: TRBJ1-5; CDR3: ASCEEGAGQPQH
V: TRBV13; J: TRBJ2-3; CDR3: ASSPTSGRTDTQY
V: TRBV12-3/TRBV12-4; J: TRBJ2-1; CDR3: ASSLRQGNEQF
V: TRBV30; J: TRBJ2-3; CDR3: ASNRPTGITYTQY
V: TRBV29-1; J: TRBJ2-7; CDR3: SVEDLGNYEQY
V: TRBV6-5; J: TRBJ1-6; CDR3: ASIRTLNNSPLH